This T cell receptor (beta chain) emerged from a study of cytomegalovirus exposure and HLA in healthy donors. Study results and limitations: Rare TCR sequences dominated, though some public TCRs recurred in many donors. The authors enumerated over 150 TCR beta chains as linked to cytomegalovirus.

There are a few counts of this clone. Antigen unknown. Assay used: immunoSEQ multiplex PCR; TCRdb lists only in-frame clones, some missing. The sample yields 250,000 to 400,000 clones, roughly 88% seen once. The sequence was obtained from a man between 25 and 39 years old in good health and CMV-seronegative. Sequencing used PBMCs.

The CDR3 loop is CASSHSNRVSPLHF. The CDR3 DNA reads TGTGCCAGTAGTCATAGTAACAGGGTGTCACCCCTCCACTTT. The chain recombines TRBV19 with TRBJ1-6; D might be TRBD1 (6 bases). Trimming stripped 5 bases from V and 10 bases from J, with 15 bases between. The CDR3 sequence is 14 residues long. The germline gives CDR1 LNHDA, CDR2 SQIVND (reference sequence).